This T cell receptor beta chain was recorded in a study of cytomegalovirus exposure and HLA in healthy donors. Both 60 Vbeta primers and 13 Jbeta primers went into the PCR. The data were produced by immunoSEQ multiplex PCR, yet TCRdb's version contains in-frame clones alone and is incomplete. Of more than 150,000 clones listed, around 82% are singletons. CDR3 length: 15 amino acids. The germline CDR1 and CDR2 sequences are MNHEY and SMNVEV (reference sequence). V dropped 5 bases and J dropped 6; count of bases not matched to a gene: 7. Sequences were obtained from PBMCs. The TCR sequence derives from a boy younger than 18 in good health and CMV-seronegative. This chain links TRBV27 with TRBJ1-6; 7 nucleotides line up with TRBD1. This CDR3 reads CASSTWDSSNSPLHF. CDR3 sequence (DNA): TGTGCCAGCAGTACGTGGGACAGTTCTAATTCACCCCTCCACTTT.